The sequence of this T cell receptor (beta chain) was determined in a study of T cell changes during pregnancy in multiple sclerosis. The assay was immunoSEQ multiplex PCR, and TCRdb's table has in-frame clones only and misses some. This table has around 30,000 clones, 93% appearing once. This clone has only one observation. Trimming removed 7 bases from V and 4 bases from J, with 10 bases in between. CDR1 and CDR2 from the germline V gene are SEHNR and FQNEAQ (reference sequence). The CDR3 contains 12 residues. The chain couples TRBV7-9 to TRBJ2-5, with no clear D. Sequences were derived from CD4+ T cells from peripheral blood mononuclear cells, sampled in the second trimester of pregnancy. The TCR originated in a female donor with multiple sclerosis, enrolled in a pregnancy study. This chain's CDR3 is CASTRVVETQYF. CDR3 nucleotide sequence: TGTGCCAGCACCCGGGTGGTAGAGACCCAGTACTTC.